These T cell receptor beta chains were read from a single sample in a study of shared clonotypes between healthy human individuals. Measured with immunoSEQ multiplex PCR; TCRdb has only the in-frame clones, and not every one. The sample yields 450,000 to 600,000 clones, less than 80% seen once. Sequenced sample: PBMCs. The source is a woman between 40 and 50 years old in good health. Some clones in this sample may be carry-over from other donors' samples. CDR3s include the opening cysteine and the closing phenylalanine or tryptophan. Each record gives: J gene, D gene, clone size, V gene, CDR3 DNA, CDR3 protein. The D gene is left open where the match is weak. Size is stated for part of the rows, as once, few or many counts, or as a class when the clone is expanded.

TRBJ1-4	-	-	TRBV6-1	TGTGGGACTGAAGAAGGAGGGGATGGGAAACTGTTTTTT	CGTEEGGDGKLFF
TRBJ2-2	-	-	TRBV7-3	TGTGCCAGCAGCACAAGGGCGCGGGGGAACACCGGGGAGCTGTTTTTT	CASSTRARGNTGELFF
TRBJ1-5	TRBD1	-	TRBV29-1	TGCAGCTCCCCTTTAGCGGACAGGTCGGGGCGTCAGCCCCAGCATTTT	CSSPLADRSGRQPQHF
TRBJ1-6	-	once	TRBV30	TGTGCCTGGAGTGCCGATACAGGGTATAATTCACCCCTCCACTTT	CAWSADTGYNSPLHF
TRBJ2-1	TRBD2	-	TRBV4-2	TGTGCCAGCAGCCAAGATGGGGTAGCGGGAGTTTTGAGGGAGTTCTTC	CASSQDGVAGVLREFF
TRBJ2-7	TRBD2	-	TRBV6-5	TGTGCCAGCAGTCACAACCGGGAGGTCCACGAGCAGTACTTC	CASSHNREVHEQYF
TRBJ2-6	TRBD1	-	TRBV10-2	TGCGCCAGCAGACGGGACAGGGGGTTCCCTGGGGCCAACGTCCTGACTTTC	CASRRDRGFPGANVLTF
TRBJ1-1	-	-	TRBV10-3	TGTGCCACCGAGGTCGGGGGGCGCAGGGATTTGAACACTGAAGCTTTCTTT	CATEVGGRRDLNTEAFF
TRBJ1-4	-	-	TRBV4-1	TGCGCCAGCAGCCAAGATGGCCGCGCCAGGGAGGGTGAAAAACTGTTTTTT	CASSQDGRAREGEKLFF
TRBJ2-1	-	-	TRBV2	TGTGCCAGCAGTGCTAGGGTGAGCTCCTACAATGAGCAGTTCTTC	CASSARVSSYNEQFF
TRBJ2-5	-	-	TRBV9	TGTGCCAGCAGCGTAGCTACGGGGCAGGGCTGGCCCCAGTACTTC	CASSVATGQGWPQYF
TRBJ1-2	-	-	TRBV13	TGTGCCAGCAGCCCCCCGGGTAGCAGGAACTATGGCTACACCTTC	CASSPPGSRNYGYTF
TRBJ2-7	TRBD1	-	TRBV27	TGTGCCAGCAAAGGGGACAGCCCTATACAGCAGTACTTC	CASKGDSPIQQYF
TRBJ2-7	TRBD1	-	TRBV5-1	TGCGCCAGCAGCTTGGGGACAGGGATGTACGAGCAGTACTTC	CASSLGTGMYEQYF
TRBJ1-5	-	few	TRBV25-1	TGTGCCAGCAGTGAATGGGGGGCAGGTCAGCCCCAGCATTTT	CASSEWGAGQPQHF
TRBJ2-1	TRBD2	-	TRBV30	TGTGCCTGGAGCCTTGGACTAGCGGACACCAATGAGCAGTTCTTC	CAWSLGLADTNEQFF
TRBJ1-1	-	-	TRBV9	TGTGCCAGCAGCGTCCAGGGAGGGTTGGACACTGAAGCTTTCTTT	CASSVQGGLDTEAFF
TRBJ2-5	-	-	TRBV4-1	TGCGCCAGCAGCCAAGAAGTACAGGGACATAGGGGGACCCAGTACTTC	CASSQEVQGHRGTQYF
TRBJ1-1	-	-	TRBV7-9	TGTGCCAGCAGCTACGGGGGGACTGAAGCTTTCTTT	CASSYGGTEAFF
TRBJ1-5	TRBD1	-	TRBV28	TGTGCCAGCAGTTCTGGACAGGGGTTAACCCGAGGGCAGCCCCAGCATTTT	CASSSGQGLTRGQPQHF
TRBJ2-3	-	-	TRBV7-2	TGTGCCAGCAGGTCACAAATTAGCACAGATACGCAGTATTTT	CASRSQISTDTQYF
TRBJ2-7	TRBD1	-	TRBV5-1	TGCGCCAGCAGCTCCTCGGGACAGGGTGTGAACGAGCAGTACTTC	CASSSSGQGVNEQYF
TRBJ1-5	TRBD1	-	TRBV28	TGTGCCAGCAGTCAAAGCCGGACAGGCGGTCAGCCCCAGCATTTT	CASSQSRTGGQPQHF
TRBJ2-7	-	-	TRBV11-2	TGTGCCAGCAGCGAAAGTCTGGGTGAGCAGTACTTC	CASSESLGEQYF
TRBJ2-5	TRBD1	-	TRBV5-1	TGCGCCAGCAGCTTTGGACAGGGTTTAGAGACCCAGTACTTC	CASSFGQGLETQYF
TRBJ1-1	-	once	TRBV7-2	TGTGCCAGCAGTTTGGCAGGGAGGGCGAGGACTGAAGCTTTCTTT	CASSLAGRARTEAFF
TRBJ2-7	-	-	TRBV28	TGTGCCAGCAGTTTACTGTTCTACGAGCAGTACTTC	CASSLLFYEQYF
TRBJ2-4	-	-	TRBV6-1	TGTGCCAGCAGTGAGCAGGGAACCAAAAACATTCAGTACTTC	CASSEQGTKNIQYF
TRBJ1-3	-	many	TRBV10-3	TGTGCCATCAGTTCGACAGGTATCCCCAGATCCTCTGGAAACACCATATATTTT	CAISSTGIPRSSGNTIYF
TRBJ1-2	-	-	TRBV5-6	TGTGCCAGCAGCTTGAGTACGGGGTACTATGGCTACACCTTC	CASSLSTGYYGYTF
TRBJ2-2	TRBD2	-	TRBV28	TGTGCCAGCCCCCCAGCGGGAGTAATTGCCGGGGAGCTGTTTTTT	CASPPAGVIAGELFF
TRBJ1-2	-	-	TRBV30	TGTGCCTGGAGTGTGGAGGAGCTGAGTGGCTACACCTTC	CAWSVEELSGYTF
TRBJ2-1	TRBD2	once	TRBV18	TGTGCCAGCTCACCAATCGGGACTAGCGGTTACAATGAGCAGTTCTTC	CASSPIGTSGYNEQFF
TRBJ2-5	TRBD1	-	TRBV19	TGTGCCAGTAGTCCCTGGCAGGGGGCGGTAGAGACCCAGTACTTC	CASSPWQGAVETQYF
TRBJ1-1	-	-	TRBV6-5	TGTGCCAGCAGTTACTCGACGGGGCGGAACACTGAAGCTTTCTTT	CASSYSTGRNTEAFF
TRBJ2-7	TRBD2	many	TRBV10-3	TGTGCCATCAGACCTGGGACTAGCGGGAACTACGAGCAGTACTTC	CAIRPGTSGNYEQYF
TRBJ2-1	-	-	TRBV29-1	TGCAGCGTTGAAGAGGGAGGGCAGTTCTTC	CSVEEGGQFF
TRBJ2-1	TRBD2	-	TRBV6-4	TGTGCCAGCAGTGTTGAGTCTAGCGGGAATCGTGAGCAGTTCTTC	CASSVESSGNREQFF
TRBJ2-1	-	-	TRBV27	TGTGCCAGCAGCCTGACTATGGGAAAAGATGAGCAGTTCTTC	CASSLTMGKDEQFF
TRBJ2-2	-	-	TRBV6-5	TGTGCCAGCAGTTACAAGCAAGAGACCGGGGAGCTGTTTTTT	CASSYKQETGELFF
TRBJ2-3	TRBD1	-	TRBV5-1	TGCGCCAGCAGCATACAGGGGGCGGGCACAGATACGCAGTATTTT	CASSIQGAGTDTQYF
TRBJ2-3	-	-	TRBV5-1	TGCGCCAGCAGACTCCAACTGCTGGCAGATACGCAGTATTTT	CASRLQLLADTQYF
TRBJ2-1	TRBD2	-	TRBV5-1	TGCGCCAGCAGCTTACTTCCGACTAGCAGCAACTACAATGAGCAGTTCTTC	CASSLLPTSSNYNEQFF
TRBJ2-7	TRBD2	once	TRBV5-6	TGTGCCAGCAGCATAGGACTAGCGGGAGAAGAGCAGTACTTC	CASSIGLAGEEQYF
TRBJ2-7	-	-	TRBV5-1	TGCGCCAGCAGCTCTGGTACAGGGATCGGGTACGAGCAGTACTTC	CASSSGTGIGYEQYF
TRBJ2-3	TRBD2	-	TRBV4-1	TGCGCCAGCAGCCACGGACTAGCGGGAATTACAGATACGCAGTATTTT	CASSHGLAGITDTQYF
TRBJ1-5	-	-	TRBV10-3	TGTGCCATCAGGGGGAGGGAAAATCAGCCCCAGCATTTT	CAIRGRENQPQHF
TRBJ2-5	-	-	TRBV9	TGTGCCAGCAGCGTATCAGGCGGGTCGGGGGAGCAGTACTTC	CASSVSGGSGEQYF
TRBJ2-5	TRBD1	-	TRBV11-2	TGTGCCAGCAGCAGTGGACAGGGTGCAGAGACCCAGTACTTC	CASSSGQGAETQYF
TRBJ1-1	-	-	TRBV4-1	TGCGCCAGCAGCCAAGCCAAGACAGTATTCGTAGCTTTCTTT	CASSQAKTVFVAFF
TRBJ2-1	TRBD1	once	TRBV10-2	TGCGCCAGCAGGGGCCGGACAGGAAGGGTCTACAATGAGCAGTTCTTC	CASRGRTGRVYNEQFF
TRBJ2-1	-	-	TRBV11-3	TGTGCCAGCAGCTTAGGGCAGTCGGAGCAGTTCTTC	CASSLGQSEQFF
TRBJ2-3	-	-	TRBV23-1	TGCGCCAGCAGTCAAACCAACTCACACACAGATACGCAGTATTTT	CASSQTNSHTDTQYF
TRBJ2-7	TRBD2	-	TRBV2	TGTGCCAGCAGTGGCCTAGCGGGGAGCTACGAGCAGTACTTC	CASSGLAGSYEQYF
TRBJ2-3	-	-	TRBV5-3	TGTGCCAGAAGCACGGAGTCTGACAGGACAGATACGCAGTATTTT	CARSTESDRTDTQYF
TRBJ2-3	-	-	TRBV4-2	TGTGCCAGCAGCCAAAAGGGAGGCACAGATACGCAGTATTTT	CASSQKGGTDTQYF
TRBJ1-4	TRBD1	few	TRBV23-1	TGCGCCAGCAGTCAACGACAGGGGAACGAAAAACTGTTTTTT	CASSQRQGNEKLFF